A single sample gave rise to the 21 T cell receptor beta chains below, sequenced in a study of spatial heterogeneity in lung cancer. MiXCR was run by TCRdb on the 5' RACE reads, yielding one entry per CDR3 protein. Here the sample spans around 110,000 distinct CDR3 sequences, 10% to 15% being singletons. Specified time point: blood at routine non-recurrence follow-up after resection. Tumor, nontumor lung or frozen PBMC supplied whole RNA, sequenced without sorting. The sequenced sample was PBMCs, obtained at follow-up. The receptor set was obtained from a male donor with early-stage non-small cell lung cancer.

This sequence joins TRBV7-2 and TRBJ2-2; D may be TRBD2 (5 bases). Deletions cut 2 bases from V and 6 bases from J, with 13 bases between. This CDR3 contains 15 residues. Germline CDR1 SGHTA, CDR2 FQGNSA. CDR3 coding DNA: TGTGCCAGCAGCTTAAGCGGAGTCGGACCCGGGGAGCTGTTTTTT. It codes for CASSLSGVGPGELFF.

This clonotype was detected a few times. With a much larger clone just one base away, this may be a read error. The chain employs TRBV7-3 and TRBJ2-2; D gene unclear. The CDR3 covers 13 residues. With 5 bases removed from V and 0 bases from J, the gap between germline ends came to 4 bases. The germline gives CDR1 SGHTA, CDR2 FQGTGA. The DNA of the CDR3 is TGTGCCAGCAGCCGCTCGAACACCGGGGAGCTGTTTTTT. Protein sequence: CASSRSNTGELFF.

There are many counts of this clonotype. V and J are TRBV10-3 and TRBJ1-6, with D hard to call. The V gene's germline CDR1 is ENHRY and CDR2 SYGVKD. The length of the CDR3 is 13 residues. Trimming removed 2 bases from V and 9 bases from J, with 8 bases in between. The CDR3 sequence is CAISEREVSPLHF. The CDR3 DNA sequence: TGTGCCATCAGTGAGAGGGAAGTTTCACCCCTCCACTTT.

This clonotype has a count of ten or more. The chain links TRBV7-2 to TRBJ1-3; 7 nucleotides agree with TRBD1. The CDR3 length is 14 residues. V gave up 10 bases and J gave up 0 bases; unmatched junction bases: 6. Germline loops: CDR1 SGHTA, CDR2 FQGNSA. CDR3 coding DNA: TGTGCCACCGCCCAGGGGGGCTCTGGAAACACCATATATTTT. As protein: CATAQGGSGNTIYF.

The V gene is TRBV5-1, the J gene TRBJ2-1, with 7 nucleotides matching TRBD1. Germline CDR1 reads SGHRS; CDR2 reads YFSETQ. The CDR3 runs to 14 residues. Trimming at V came to 0 bases and at J to 9 bases, leaving 6 bases not matched to a gene. The CDR3 is CASSLALDRTEQFF. In DNA form, the CDR3 reads TGCGCCAGCAGCTTGGCCCTGGACAGGACTGAGCAGTTCTTC.

This clonotype has just a few counts. The chain combines TRBV7-2 with TRBJ2-5; D not certain. Trimming cost V 8 bases and J 7 bases, with 8 bases left between them. The CDR3 contains 10 residues. CDR1 and CDR2 from the germline V gene are SGHTA and FQGNSA. The chain's CDR3 is CASGPGTQYF. The CDR3 bases are TGTGCCAGCGGGCCGGGGACCCAGTACTTC. Using reference TRBV7-2 and TRBJ2-5 for the parts outside the CDR3, the full variable domain is GAGVSQSPSNKVTEKGKDVELRCDPISGHTALYWYRQSLGQGLEFLIYFQGNSAPDKSGLPSDRFSAERTGGSVSTLTIQRTQQEDSAVYLCASGPGTQYFGPGTRLLVL.

The V gene is TRBV3-1, the J gene TRBJ2-1; possible D gene TRBD1, 5 bases. The V and J ends lost 0 bases and 3 bases respectively, with 12 bases between them. This CDR3 has 16 residues. Germline V gene sequence: CDR1 LGHDT, CDR2 YNNKEL (reference sequence). As DNA, the CDR3 is TGTGCCAGCAGCCAAGATCAAGGGGCCTACTACAATGAGCAGTTCTTC. Its translation: CASSQDQGAYYNEQFF.

Many counts were recorded for this clonotype. The J gene is TRBJ2-7, the V gene TRBV3-1, with TRBD1 matching 9 bases. CDR1 LGHDT and CDR2 YNNKEL come from the germline V gene (reference sequence). V lost 1 base, J lost 3 bases, and 7 bases stayed unmatched. The CDR3 has 16 residues. The CDR3 coding sequence is TGTGCCAGCAGCCAAGGATTTGCGACAGGGGGCTACGAGCAGTACTTC. Protein: CASSQGFATGGYEQYF.

This clonotype was seen only a few times. The chain couples TRBV12-3 or TRBV12-4 to TRBJ1-1, with D unclear. Trimming removed 3 bases from V and 1 base from J, with 6 bases in between. CDR3 length equals 13 residues. CDR3 sequence (DNA): TGTGCCAGCAGTTTGCAGGCGAACACTGAAGCTTTCTTT. Protein sequence: CASSLQANTEAFF.

The chain has TRBV5-4 and TRBJ1-2; TRBD1 aligns across 12 bases. The V segment lost 5 bases and the J segment 7 bases; nucleotides outside the gene matches: 6. This CDR3 is built from 14 residues. Germline loops: CDR1 SGHNT, CDR2 YYREEE (reference sequence). The CDR3 region is CASSWDRGQIGYTF. The CDR3, as DNA: TGTGCCAGCAGTTGGGACAGGGGGCAGATTGGCTACACCTTC.

This clonotype has a handful of counts. The V gene is TRBV19, the J gene TRBJ2-1; 10 bases line up with TRBD1. The germline gives CDR1 LNHDA, CDR2 SQIVND (reference sequence). The CDR3 consists of 14 residues. The ends lost 4 bases at V and 9 bases at J; junction bases unmatched: 6. The CDR3 sequence: CASSRQGAISEQFF. As DNA, the CDR3 is TGTGCCAGTAGTAGACAGGGGGCCATTAGTGAGCAGTTCTTC.

The V gene is TRBV28, the J gene TRBJ1-5; 7 bases match TRBD1. From germline, CDR1 is MDHEN and CDR2 SYDVKM. V lost 6 bases and J lost 6; bases outside the gene matches: 8. The CDR3 has 14 amino acids. Written as DNA, the CDR3 is TGTGCCAGCAGCGCAGGGGGTACAAGTCAGCCCCAGCATTTT. Its protein product is CASSAGGTSQPQHF.

V gene TRBV4-1 combines with J gene TRBJ2-1, with D tentatively TRBD1 or TRBD2 (5 bases each). Germline CDR1 MGHRA, CDR2 YSYEKL. Deletions cut 0 bases from V and 8 bases from J, with 11 bases between. The CDR3 extends over 14 amino acids. The CDR3 reads CASSQDRGLYEQFF. The CDR3 DNA reads TGCGCCAGCAGCCAAGATCGGGGCCTTTATGAGCAGTTCTTC.

This clonotype was recorded a few times. The chain combines TRBV7-8 with TRBJ2-7; 8 positions agree with TRBD1. V dropped 4 bases and J dropped 3; count of bases not matched to a gene: 17. Germline-derived CDR1 and CDR2 are SGHVS and FQNEAQ. CDR3 length: 18 residues. The CDR3 nucleotides read TGTGCCAGCAGCTCACTACACGCCAGGGGGCGAAATAGCTACGAGCAGTACTTC. Translated: CASSSLHARGRNSYEQYF.

This chain links TRBV30 with TRBJ1-2; 8 bases agree with TRBD1. The junction had 9 bases not matched to a gene; V was cut back by 4 bases and J by 8 bases. The CDR3 runs 13 residues. In germline, CDR1 is GTSNPN, CDR2 SVGIG (reference sequence). CDR3 sequence reads: CAWNSGGVSGYTF. CDR3 coding DNA: TGTGCCTGGAACTCAGGGGGCGTAAGCGGCTACACCTTC.

This clonotype is medium-sized. The chain carries TRBV3-1 and TRBJ1-2; maybe TRBD1 (6 bases). Between the trimmed V and J ends, which lost 1 base and 7 bases, there was a span of 13 bases. This CDR3 is 14 amino acids long. Germline V gene data show CDR1 as LGHDT and CDR2 as YNNKEL (reference sequence). The CDR3 here is CASSQVQGSGGYTF. The CDR3 DNA reads TGTGCCAGCAGCCAAGTTCAGGGGAGCGGTGGCTACACCTTC.

This clonotype was counted ten times or more. The rearrangement links TRBV29-1 to TRBJ1-1; D is perhaps TRBD1 (5 bases). Germline loops: CDR1 SQVTM, CDR2 ANQGSEA. The CDR3 runs 12 residues. Deletions cut 6 bases from V and 7 bases from J, with 15 bases between. Written as DNA, the CDR3 is TGCAGCGTAAGTCAGGGCCTAGGTGAAGCTTTCTTT. It codes for CSVSQGLGEAFF.

This clonotype was detected only a few times. V gene TRBV21-1 combines with J gene TRBJ2-3; TRBD2, the table's D call, was not compared with the DNA. TRBV21-1 is assigned pseudogene status. The CDR3 runs to 15 residues. The CDR3: CASSSKRGGTDTQYF. As DNA, the CDR3 is TGTGCCAGCAGCAGCAAGCGGGGGGGCACAGATACGCAGTATTTT.

The table lists this clonotype with many counts. V is TRBV12-3 or TRBV12-4 and J is TRBJ1-1; D is unclear. CDR3 length: 14 residues. Trimming pared 7 bases from V and 0 bases from J, leaving 12 bases between. The chain's CDR3 is CASMSSNMNTEAFF. In DNA form, the CDR3 reads TGTGCCAGCATGAGCAGTAACATGAACACTGAAGCTTTCTTT.

The chain employs TRBV6-5 and TRBJ2-1; TRBD2 matches at 15 bases. V was clipped by 6 bases and J by 0 bases; unmatched bases: 9. Germline V lookup: CDR1 MNHEY, CDR2 SVGAGI. There are 19 residues in the CDR3. DNA of the CDR3: TGTGCCAGCAGCCCTCTAGGGACTAGCGGGGGGAGCTCCTACAATGAGCAGTTCTTC. As protein: CASSPLGTSGGSSYNEQFF.

This clonotype was found many times. A read error may produce the germline difference seen at one junction end. This chain links TRBV27 with TRBJ2-1; 8 bases align to TRBD2. This CDR3 has 12 residues. CDR1 is MNHEY, CDR2 SMNVEV, per germline (reference sequence). The CDR3 DNA reads TGTGCCAGCAGTACCTCGGGGGGGGCGACAGTGTTC. It codes for CASSTSGGATVF.